This T cell receptor beta chain was observed in a study of blood T cells in healthy people across ages. On the study more broadly: Per two T cells, about one barcoded beta molecule was captured through template switching.

Whole-study results and caveats: The fall in TCR beta diversity per million T cells was roughly linear with age. More naive CD4+ cells and higher diversity were found in long-lived than in aged donors. Diversity of TCR beta correlated strongly with naive T cell percentage.

Trimming removed 3 bases at V and 4 bases at J, with 9 bases between. This CDR3 is 13 amino acids long. CDR1 and CDR2 from the germline V gene are SGDLS and YYNGEE. Through a sample-barcoded 5' primer and a J-beta primer mix, a second PCR was run for roughly 6 to 12 cycles. TCRdb passed the 5' RACE reads through MiXCR, listing each CDR3 protein once. Of 1.5 million to 2 million distinct CDR3 sequences listed, 49% are singletons. This clonotype was seen a few times. As yet, its antigen is unknown. The sequence came from a woman in her thirties or forties in good health. Sequences were obtained from blood. The V and J genes are TRBV9 and TRBJ2-3; D gene uncertain. The CDR3 loop reads CASSAYLSDTQYF. In DNA, the CDR3 is TGTGCCAGCAGCGCCTATTTATCAGATACGCAGTATTTT. Supplemented by reference TRBV9 and TRBJ2-3, the full variable domain reads DSGVTQTPKHLITATGQRVTLRCSPRSGDLSVYWYQQSLDQGLQFLIQYYNGEERAKGNILERFSAQQFPDLHSELNLSSLELGDSALYFCASSAYLSDTQYFGPGTRLTVL.